A selection of T cell receptor beta chains follows, all from one sample in a study of PD-1 blockade in mismatch repair-deficient tumors. Using immunoSEQ multiplex PCR, the repertoire was profiled, and TCRdb retains in-frame clones only, with some absent. This sample carries about 100,000 clones, 65% to 85% of them seen once, and the ten largest clones take 6.3%. Sequencing was performed on peripheral blood, taken 36 weeks after starting pembrolizumab. All receptors derive from an adult with mismatch repair-deficient cancer. The CDR3 runs from the conserved cysteine through the conserved F or W. Fields, in order: J gene, D gene, V gene, clone size, CDR3 DNA, CDR3 protein. A D gene is named only where the DNA matches it firmly. A row's size may be missing; if present it is once, few, many or a size class.

j_gene: TRBJ2-3; d_gene: TRBD1; v_gene: TRBV6-4; abundance: few; CDR3nt: TGTGCCAGCAGTGACAACCAGGGGGCAGATACGCAGTATTTT; CDR3aa: CASSDNQGADTQYF
j_gene: TRBJ1-4; d_gene: -; v_gene: TRBV28; abundance: -; CDR3nt: TGTGCCAGCAGTGGAACACCAAGAAATGAAAAACTGTTTTTT; CDR3aa: CASSGTPRNEKLFF
j_gene: TRBJ1-2; d_gene: -; v_gene: TRBV5-1; abundance: -; CDR3nt: TGCGCCAGCAGCTCCAGAGCCCTTGGAGGTGGCTACACCTTC; CDR3aa: CASSSRALGGGYTF
j_gene: TRBJ2-1; d_gene: -; v_gene: TRBV27; abundance: -; CDR3nt: TGTGCCAGCAGGCCGGGCCGAGGCGGATACAATGAGCAGTTCTTC; CDR3aa: CASRPGRGGYNEQFF
j_gene: TRBJ2-7; d_gene: -; v_gene: TRBV14; abundance: -; CDR3nt: TGTGCCAGCAGCCAAGATGTGGGGGCCGAGCAGTACTTC; CDR3aa: CASSQDVGAEQYF
j_gene: TRBJ2-5; d_gene: -; v_gene: TRBV2; abundance: -; CDR3nt: TGTGCCAGCAGTGACGAACAAGGAGCCATGCAAGAGACCCAGTACTTC; CDR3aa: CASSDEQGAMQETQYF
j_gene: TRBJ2-1; d_gene: TRBD2; v_gene: TRBV5-4; abundance: -; CDR3nt: TGTGCCAGCAGCCCGGGGGGGTACATTTACAATGAGCAGTTCTTC; CDR3aa: CASSPGGYIYNEQFF
j_gene: TRBJ2-3; d_gene: -; v_gene: TRBV11-3; abundance: -; CDR3nt: TGTGCCAGCAGCTTTATTCAGAAGGAGGGCACAGATACGCAGTATTTT; CDR3aa: CASSFIQKEGTDTQYF
j_gene: TRBJ2-4; d_gene: -; v_gene: TRBV5-1; abundance: -; CDR3nt: TGCGCCAGCAGCCAGGAGGGTGAGAACATTCAGTACTTC; CDR3aa: CASSQEGENIQYF
j_gene: TRBJ2-7; d_gene: TRBD2; v_gene: TRBV5-4; abundance: -; CDR3nt: TGTGCCAGCAGCTTCGGACTAGCGGCTGGCTACGAGCAGTACTTC; CDR3aa: CASSFGLAAGYEQYF